Presented here are 3 T cell receptor beta chains from one specimen sequenced in a study of control samples from healthy donors and cancer patients. Repertoires were generated with immunoSEQ multiplex PCR, while TCRdb's copy carries only in-frame clones and drops some. The profile shows some 65,000 clones, about four fifths of them singletons. The specimen was PBMCs. The receptors stem from a woman in her fifties or sixties with lung cancer.

J is TRBJ2-5 and V is TRBV3-1 (or the pseudogene TRBV3-2); D ambiguous. Trimming removed 5 bases at V and 5 bases at J, with 12 bases between. The germline V gene encodes CDR1 LGHDT and CDR2 YNNKEL (reference sequence). The length of the CDR3 is 13 residues. The CDR3 region has the DNA TGTGCCAGCAGCGTACCATCCTCGGAGACCCAGTACTTC. Translating gives CASSVPSSETQYF.

This chain joins TRBV7-9 and TRBJ1-5; 7 bases are a match to TRBD1. This CDR3 is 14 amino acids long. CDR1 and CDR2 from the germline V gene are SEHNR and FQNEAQ (reference sequence). Germline trimming cut 5 bases from V and 4 bases from J; bases unmatched to any gene: 5. The CDR3 DNA follows: TGTGCCAGCAGCCTTACAGGGGAAAATCAGCCCCAGCATTTT. It specifies CASSLTGENQPQHF.

This clone has only a few counts. This sequence joins TRBV7-2 and TRBJ2-5; the match to TRBD1 covers 9 bases. The CDR3 extends over 15 amino acids. Germline V gene sequence: CDR1 SGHTA, CDR2 FQGNSA. After removal of 2 bases from V and 5 bases from J, the junction contained 6 bases not matched to a gene. The CDR3 coding sequence is TGTGCCAGCAGCTTATGGACAGGGGTAGGGGAGACCCAGTACTTC. As protein: CASSLWTGVGETQYF.